This TCR beta chain derives from a study of OX40 agonist ivuxolimab in advanced cancers. Study details: Patients were dosed with the agonistic anti-OX40 (CD134) antibody ivuxolimab. Dose-escalation patients were diagnosed with hepatocellular carcinoma, melanoma, renal cell cancer or head and neck cancer.

The table came from immunoSEQ multiplex PCR; TCRdb's copy has only in-frame clones and leaves some out. The sample holds about 70,000 clones, 80% to 95% seen once. Germline V lookup: CDR1 WSHSY, CDR2 SAAADI. The CDR3 sequence is 14 residues long. Trimming left V 6 bases short and J 3 bases short, with 14 bases between. The material sequenced was CD4+ or CD8+ T cells sorted from blood, taken in a trial of the OX40 agonist ivuxolimab. The chain couples TRBV10-2 to TRBJ1-2; D perhaps matches TRBD1 (5 bases). The clonotype originates from an adult with an advanced solid tumor such as melanoma, head and neck, liver or kidney cancer. The CDR3 loop reads CASSQTEQDYGYTF. The CDR3 bases are TGCGCCAGCAGCCAGACAGAACAGGACTATGGCTACACCTTC.